One sample yielded the 30 T cell receptor beta chains listed below, sequenced in a study of blood T cell repertoires in COVID-19 (dated by TCRdb to about 2020). Receptor amplification or capture employed the immunoSEQ multiplex PCR assay. Entries here come from immuneACCESS through TCRdb and include only in-frame sequences with V and J called. Some clones fail to appear in such tables; in the studies checked, an unresolved V gene covers under half of the shortfall, and the cause of the remainder is unknown. The sample data list approximately 270,000 clones, and about 89% of these were observed just once. The ten top clones hold roughly 8.5% of the sample. The sequenced sample consisted of peripheral blood. The receptor source for this set is a middle-aged man with active or convalescent COVID-19.

The CDR3 region has the DNA TGTGCCAGCAGCACAGAACGGGGACAGGAGACCCAGTACTTC. Translation: CASSTERGQETQYF. The chain employs TRBV11-2 and TRBJ2-5; TRBD1 aligns across 7 bases. The CDR3 runs 14 residues. Trimming took 5 bases from V and 5 from J; bases not matched to a gene: 8. CDR1 and CDR2 (germline): SGHAT, FQNNGV. Full variable domain (missing parts from reference TRBV11-2 and TRBJ2-5): EAGVAQSPRYKIIEKRQSVAFWCNPISGHATLYWYQQILGQGPKLLIQFQNNGVVDDSQLPKDRFSAERLKGVDSTLKIQPAKLEDSAVYLCASSTERGQETQYFGPGTRLLVL.

V usage is TRBV19 and J usage is TRBJ2-1, with TRBD2 identical over 7 bases. CDR1 LNHDA and CDR2 SQIVND come from the germline V gene (reference sequence). V lost 5 bases and J lost 4; bases outside the gene matches: 11. The CDR3 runs 16 residues. The CDR3 here is CASSPRAGTTYNEQFF. The CDR3 DNA follows: TGTGCCAGTAGTCCCAGGGCCGGGACTACTTACAATGAGCAGTTCTTC.

This chain connects TRBV10-1 to TRBJ2-5; TRBD1 aligns across 7 bases. The CDR3 is 14 residues long. The germline V gene encodes CDR1 WNHNN and CDR2 SYGVQD (reference sequence). Trimming at V came to 6 bases and at J to 1 base, leaving 5 bases not matched to a gene. The CDR3: CASSFGTAQETQYF. CDR3 nucleotides: TGCGCCAGCAGCTTCGGGACAGCCCAAGAGACCCAGTACTTC.

V is TRBV7-6 and J is TRBJ2-5; TRBD1 agrees at 7 bases. Per the germline V gene, CDR1 is SGHVS and CDR2 is FNYEAQ. Germline trimming cut 4 bases from V and 1 base from J; bases unmatched to any gene: 3. The CDR3 spans 14 residues. The CDR3 is CASSSGQTQETQYF. The CDR3 bases are TGTGCCAGCAGCTCGGGACAGACCCAAGAGACCCAGTACTTC.

The chain uses TRBV5-1 and TRBJ2-3; D gene uncertain. This CDR3 is 14 amino acids long. The V end was cut by 0 bases, the J end by 6 bases, with 11 bases between. Per the germline V gene, CDR1 is SGHRS and CDR2 is YFSETQ. The CDR3 region is CASSLDTAGDTQYF. Here the CDR3 DNA reads TGCGCCAGCAGCTTGGACACCGCCGGGGATACGCAGTATTTT.

The V call is TRBV7-9, the J call TRBJ2-5; 11 nucleotides align to TRBD1. Germline CDR1 reads SEHNR; CDR2 reads FQNEAQ (reference sequence). V was clipped by 2 bases and J by 1 base; unmatched bases: 3. CDR3 length equals 16 residues. CDR3 in DNA: TGTGCCAGCAGCTTACAGGGACAGGGGGTCCAAGAGACCCAGTACTTC. Its translation: CASSLQGQGVQETQYF.

This clone was recorded once. CDR3 sequence (DNA): TGTGCCAGCAGTTTAGTACAGGGGGATGAAAAACTGTTTTTT. This sequence encodes CASSLVQGDEKLFF. This chain uses TRBV27 with TRBJ1-4; 8 positions match TRBD1. This CDR3 spans 14 amino acids. Looked up from germline, CDR1 is MNHEY and CDR2 is SMNVEV (reference sequence). Trimming at V came to 2 bases and at J to 6 bases, leaving 2 bases not matched to a gene.

The rearrangement uses TRBV7-9 and TRBJ1-1; a possible D gene is TRBD1 (5 bases). Deletions cut 3 bases from V and 0 bases from J, with 8 bases between. This CDR3 contains 14 residues. In germline, CDR1 is SEHNR, CDR2 FQNEAQ (reference sequence). The CDR3 region has the DNA TGTGCCAGCAGCTTCGACAGTTTGAACACTGAAGCTTTCTTT. It encodes CASSFDSLNTEAFF.

This chain connects TRBV28 to TRBJ2-1; 13 nucleotides agree with TRBD2. In germline, CDR1 is MDHEN, CDR2 SYDVKM. The CDR3 loop spans 16 amino acids. V shed 4 bases, J shed 7 bases, and the junction held 7 bases outside the gene matches. The CDR3 reads CASSSGGLAGWNEQFF. DNA of the CDR3: TGTGCCAGCAGTTCAGGGGGACTAGCGGGGTGGAATGAGCAGTTCTTC.

This chain joins TRBV6-1 and TRBJ1-5, with 12 bases lining up with TRBD1. The CDR3 runs to 18 residues. Germline-derived CDR1 and CDR2 are MNHNS and SASEGT. Losses at the gene ends were 4 bases for V and 1 base for J; bases not matched to a gene: 8. CDR3 residues: CASSAGTGGAWSNQPQHF. The CDR3, as DNA: TGTGCCAGCAGTGCCGGGACAGGGGGCGCTTGGAGCAATCAGCCCCAGCATTTT.

V and J are TRBV11-3 and TRBJ1-1, with a possible D match to TRBD1 (5 bases). The CDR3 is 15 amino acids. Trimming took 7 bases from V and 0 from J, leaving 15 bases between them. CDR1 and CDR2 (germline): SGHNT, YENEEA. CDR3 nucleotide sequence: TGTGCCAGCACCGGGGGTTTTTATTTGAACACTGAAGCTTTCTTT. This gives the protein CASTGGFYLNTEAFF.

CDR3 sequence reads: CASSLERGGSPLHF. The CDR3 DNA reads TGTGCCAGCAGCTTAGAGAGGGGAGGCTCACCCCTCCACTTT. V and J are TRBV11-1 and TRBJ1-6; D might be TRBD1 (5 bases). V lost 1 base and J lost 10, with 11 bases in between. Germline values: CDR1 SGHAT, CDR2 FQDESV (reference sequence). This CDR3 region has 14 residues. The variable domain in full, completed from reference TRBV11-1 and TRBJ1-6, reads EAEVAQSPRYKITEKSQAVAFWCDPISGHATLYWYRQILGQGPELLVQFQDESVVDDSQLPKDRFSAERLKGVDSTLKIQPAELGDSAMYLCASSLERGGSPLHFGNGTRLTVT.

The chain combines TRBV21-1 with TRBJ1-5. TRBV21-1 is labeled a pseudogene. CDR3 length: 17 amino acids. CDR3 residues: CASSQRWRGLSNQPQHF. The CDR3 region has the DNA TGTGCCAGCAGCCAAAGGTGGAGGGGCTTGAGCAATCAGCCCCAGCATTTT.

The chain combines TRBV6-4 with TRBJ2-6, with 10 bases lining up with TRBD1. Germline V CDR1 and CDR2: MRHNA, SNTAGT. Trimming at V came to 8 bases and at J to 0 bases, leaving 7 bases not matched to a gene. The CDR3 consists of 17 residues. The CDR3 sequence: CASLVDRGYSGANVLTF. The CDR3 DNA sequence: TGTGCCAGCCTTGTGGACAGGGGGTACTCTGGGGCCAACGTCCTGACTTTC.

The V call is TRBV28, the J call TRBJ1-6; D is uncertain. The CDR3 is 13 residues long. Trimming shortened V by 4 bases and J by 9 bases, and 10 bases separated the two germline ends. Looked up from germline, CDR1 is MDHEN and CDR2 is SYDVKM. CDR3 sequence (DNA): TGTGCCAGCAGTTCAACTCAGGTTTCACCCCTCCACTTT. The encoded protein is CASSSTQVSPLHF.

The rearrangement joins TRBV7-9 to TRBJ1-6; 10 positions agree with TRBD1. The germline gives CDR1 SEHNR, CDR2 FQNEAQ (reference sequence). This CDR3 has 14 amino acids. The ends lost 6 bases at V and 13 bases at J; junction bases unmatched: 9. The CDR3 here is CASSYGQGVRPLHF. CDR3 DNA sequence: TGTGCCAGCAGTTACGGACAGGGGGTTCGTCCCCTCCACTTT.

This chain uses TRBV5-6 with TRBJ1-6; D possibly corresponds to TRBD1 (5 bases). The CDR3 totals 17 residues. The germline V gene encodes CDR1 SGHDT and CDR2 YYEEEE. V dropped 3 bases and J dropped 4 bases, with 17 bases sitting between them. The CDR3 sequence is CASSSTPGLSYNSPLHF. Written as DNA, the CDR3 is TGTGCCAGCAGCTCGACCCCAGGGCTGTCATATAATTCACCCCTCCACTTT.

The chain has TRBV11-3 and TRBJ2-7; possible D gene TRBD2, 5 bases. Germline-derived CDR1 and CDR2 are SGHNT and YENEEA. V lost 5 bases and J lost 2, with 19 bases in between. The CDR3 has 16 residues. The CDR3: CASSERSPDTPYEQYF. CDR3 nucleotides: TGTGCCAGCAGCGAGCGGTCCCCGGATACCCCCTACGAGCAGTACTTC. The entire variable domain, with the rest obtained from reference TRBV11-3 and TRBJ2-7, is as follows: EAGVVQSPRYKIIEKKQPVAFWCNPISGHNTLYWYLQNLGQGPELLIRYENEEAVDDSQLPKDRFSAERLKGVDSTLKIQPAELGDSAVYLCASSERSPDTPYEQYFGPGTRLTVT.

The chain links TRBV3-1 (or the pseudogene TRBV3-2) to TRBJ2-7, with 11 bases fitting TRBD2. Trimming cost V 0 bases and J 11 bases; bases outside gene matches: 6. There are 14 residues in the CDR3. The germline V gene has CDR1 LGHDT and CDR2 YNNKEL (reference sequence). The CDR3 bases are TGTGCCAGCAGCCAAGACCACGAGACTAGCGGGAAGTACTTC. It yields the protein CASSQDHETSGKYF.

The genes are TRBV28 and TRBJ1-5; 9 positions agree with TRBD1. Germline V lookup: CDR1 MDHEN, CDR2 SYDVKM. This CDR3 comprises 16 residues. J gave up 5 bases and V 4 bases, and 9 bases lay outside the gene matches. DNA for the CDR3: TGTGCCAGCAGTTACATGGGACAGGGTAAGGATCAGCCCCAGCATTTT. Translation gives CASSYMGQGKDQPQHF. Full variable domain (remainder filled in from reference TRBV28 and TRBJ1-5): DVKVTQSSRYLVKRTGEKVFLECVQDMDHENMFWYRQDPGLGLRLIYFSYDVKMKEKGDIPEGYSVSREKKERFSLILESASTNQTSMYLCASSYMGQGKDQPQHFGDGTRLSIL.

The chain combines TRBV19 with TRBJ1-2; no clear D gene. The CDR3 has 12 residues. CDR1 and CDR2 from the germline V gene are LNHDA and SQIVND (reference sequence). V lost 4 bases and J lost 8, with 11 bases in between. The CDR3 DNA reads TGTGCCAGTAGTACGGAACTAGGAGGCTACACCTTC. Translated: CASSTELGGYTF.

V is TRBV5-4 and J is TRBJ1-6, with D uncertain. Per the germline V gene, CDR1 is SGHNT and CDR2 is YYREEE (reference sequence). Trimming took off 3 bases at V and 10 bases at J, with 8 bases between the two ends. CDR3 length: 12 amino acids. The CDR3 bases are TGTGCCAGCAGCTCCCCCAGGTCACCCCTCCACTTT. Protein: CASSSPRSPLHF.

Of note for this clone: Other nucleotide sequences in the sample specify the same CDR3. V usage is TRBV5-1 and J usage is TRBJ2-7, with D possibly being TRBD1 (6 bases). This CDR3 spans 14 amino acids. Trimming left V 0 bases short and J 2 bases short, with 9 bases between. Germline CDR1 SGHRS, CDR2 YFSETQ. Here the CDR3 DNA reads TGCGCCAGCAGCTTGGAACAGGGTGCCTACGAGCAGTACTTC. It yields the protein CASSLEQGAYEQYF.

V is TRBV7-9 and J is TRBJ1-5; 9 nucleotides agree with TRBD1. This CDR3 spans 15 amino acids. From germline, CDR1 is SEHNR and CDR2 FQNEAQ (reference sequence). Losses at the gene ends were 5 bases for V and 4 bases for J; bases not matched to a gene: 6. In DNA, the CDR3 is TGTGCCAGCAGCGGCACCGGGACAGGGAATCAGCCCCAGCATTTT. Residues: CASSGTGTGNQPQHF. The full variable domain, completed using reference TRBV7-9 and TRBJ1-5, is DTGVSQNPRHKITKRGQNVTFRCDPISEHNRLYWYRQTLGQGPEFLTYFQNEAQLEKSRLLSDRFSAERPKGSFSTLEIQRTEQGDSAMYLCASSGTGTGNQPQHFGDGTRLSIL.

This clone was counted once. This chain uses TRBV27 with TRBJ1-1, with unresolved D. This CDR3 is built from 13 residues. Germline CDR1 reads MNHEY; CDR2 reads SMNVEV (reference sequence). Trimming stripped 3 bases from V and 5 bases from J, with 10 bases between. The CDR3 DNA reads as TGTGCCAGCAGTTTTTTTCCGGGGACTGAAGCTTTCTTT. Translated, it gives CASSFFPGTEAFF.

The V gene is TRBV7-9, the J gene TRBJ1-1; TRBD1 aligns across 9 bases. This CDR3 has 15 residues. The V gene's germline CDR1 is SEHNR and CDR2 FQNEAQ (reference sequence). The V segment lost 6 bases and the J segment 4 bases; nucleotides outside the gene matches: 9. Written as DNA, the CDR3 is TGTGCCAGCAGTCGAATACAGGGGGCGCCCACTGAAGCTTTCTTT. This codes for CASSRIQGAPTEAFF.

The rearrangement uses TRBV2 and TRBJ2-7; no clear D. This CDR3 region has 13 residues. Trimming pared 4 bases from V and 6 bases from J, leaving 13 bases between. Per the germline V gene, CDR1 is SNHLY and CDR2 is FYNNEI. The CDR3 DNA reads TGTGCCAGCAGTGTAGTTAGCCATCTCGAGCAGTACTTC. Residues: CASSVVSHLEQYF.

The rearrangement joins TRBV24-1 to TRBJ2-2; D not resolved. Trimming left V 5 bases short and J 6 bases short, with 12 bases between. The CDR3 has 14 residues. Germline V gives CDR1 KGHDR, CDR2 SFDVKD. The CDR3 protein is CATSVGRWAGELFF. The CDR3 DNA reads as TGTGCCACCAGTGTGGGCAGGTGGGCCGGGGAGCTGTTTTTT.

The CDR3 protein is CASSFPPRTGLSGELFF. The CDR3 DNA reads TGTGCCAGCAGCTTTCCCCCAAGGACAGGTCTATCCGGGGAGCTGTTTTTT. J is TRBJ2-2 and V is TRBV7-9; TRBD1 agrees at 7 bases. CDR3 size: 17 residues. The V gene end was trimmed by 3 bases and the J gene end by 6 bases; junction bases not matched to a gene: 13. Germline V gives CDR1 SEHNR, CDR2 FQNEAQ (reference sequence).

The genes are TRBV9 and TRBJ2-1; a weak D match, TRBD2 (5 bases). The CDR3 spans 15 residues. Germline V gene lookup returns CDR1 SGDLS and CDR2 YYNGEE. V dropped 3 bases and J dropped 0 bases, with 10 bases sitting between them. This CDR3 is CASSAGRGSYNEQFF. CDR3 DNA sequence: TGTGCCAGCAGCGCCGGACGGGGCTCCTACAATGAGCAGTTCTTC.